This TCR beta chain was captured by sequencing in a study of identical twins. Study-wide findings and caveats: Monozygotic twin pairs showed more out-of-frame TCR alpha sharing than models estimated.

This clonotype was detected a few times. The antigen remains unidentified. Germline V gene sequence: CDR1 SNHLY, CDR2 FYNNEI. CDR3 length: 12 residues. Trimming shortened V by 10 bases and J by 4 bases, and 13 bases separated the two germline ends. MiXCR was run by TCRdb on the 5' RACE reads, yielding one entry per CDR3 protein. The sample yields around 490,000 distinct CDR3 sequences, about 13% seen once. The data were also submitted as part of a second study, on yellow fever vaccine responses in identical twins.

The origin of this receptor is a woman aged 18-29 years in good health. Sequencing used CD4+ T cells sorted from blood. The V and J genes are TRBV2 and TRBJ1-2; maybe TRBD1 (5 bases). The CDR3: CAKSDSPYGYTF. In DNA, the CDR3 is TGTGCCAAGAGCGACAGTCCCTATGGCTACACCTTC. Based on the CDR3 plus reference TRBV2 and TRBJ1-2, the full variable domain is EPEVTQTPSHQVTQMGQEVILRCVPISNHLYFYWYRQILGQKVEFLVSFYNNEISEKSEIFDDQFSVERPDGSNFTLKIRSTKLEDSAMYFCAKSDSPYGYTFGSGTRLTVV.